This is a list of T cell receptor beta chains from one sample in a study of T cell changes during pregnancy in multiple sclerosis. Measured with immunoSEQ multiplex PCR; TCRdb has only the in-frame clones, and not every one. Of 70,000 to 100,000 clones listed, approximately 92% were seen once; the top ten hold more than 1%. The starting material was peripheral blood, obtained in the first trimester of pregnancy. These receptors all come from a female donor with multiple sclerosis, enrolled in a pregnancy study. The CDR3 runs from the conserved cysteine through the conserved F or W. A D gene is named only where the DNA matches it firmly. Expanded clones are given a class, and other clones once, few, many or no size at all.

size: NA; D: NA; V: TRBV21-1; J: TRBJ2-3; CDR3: CASSTLSTDTQYF; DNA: TGTGCCAGCAGCACCCTCTCCACAGATACGCAGTATTTT
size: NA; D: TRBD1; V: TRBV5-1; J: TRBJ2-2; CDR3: CASSVGQGDTGELFF; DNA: TGCGCCAGCAGCGTTGGACAGGGGGACACCGGGGAGCTGTTTTTT
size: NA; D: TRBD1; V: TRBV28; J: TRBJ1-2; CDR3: CASSRPRGPNHYGYTF; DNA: TGTGCCAGCAGTCGTCCCAGGGGGCCTAACCACTATGGCTACACCTTC
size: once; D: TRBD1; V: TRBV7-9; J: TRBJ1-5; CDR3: CASSRDRGDQPQHF; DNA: TGTGCCAGCAGCCGGGACAGGGGAGATCAGCCCCAGCATTTT
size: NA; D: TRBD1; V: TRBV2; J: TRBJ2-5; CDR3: CASFRQGTQETQYF; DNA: TGTGCCAGCTTCCGACAGGGAACCCAAGAGACCCAGTACTTC
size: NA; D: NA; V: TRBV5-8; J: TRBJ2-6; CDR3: CASSIPTGSLSGANVLTF; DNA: TGTGCCAGCAGTATCCCGACAGGCTCCCTCTCTGGGGCCAACGTCCTGACTTTC
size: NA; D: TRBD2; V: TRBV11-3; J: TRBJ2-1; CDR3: CASSSGGGEQFF; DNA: TGTGCCAGCAGCTCGGGAGGGGGTGAGCAGTTCTTC
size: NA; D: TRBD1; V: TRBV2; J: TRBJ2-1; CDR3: CASTGTGGNEQFF; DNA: TGTGCCAGCACTGGGACAGGGGGCAATGAGCAGTTCTTC
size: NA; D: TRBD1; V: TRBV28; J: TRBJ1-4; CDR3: CASSFSQDRAYEKLFF; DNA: TGTGCCAGCAGTTTTTCCCAGGACAGGGCATATGAAAAACTGTTTTTT
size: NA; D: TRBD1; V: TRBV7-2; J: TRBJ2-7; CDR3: CASSFRQGVYEQYF; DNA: TGTGCCAGCAGCTTCCGACAGGGGGTCTACGAGCAGTACTTC
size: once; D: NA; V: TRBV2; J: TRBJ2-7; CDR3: CASRATRLKDEQYF; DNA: TGTGCCAGCAGGGCGACACGGCTAAAAGACGAGCAGTACTTC
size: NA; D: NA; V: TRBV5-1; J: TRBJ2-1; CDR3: CASSPRDSLYNEQFF; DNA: TGCGCCAGCAGCCCCCGGGACTCTCTCTACAATGAGCAGTTCTTC
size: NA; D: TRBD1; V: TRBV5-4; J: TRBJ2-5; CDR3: CASSLSSGQGFETQYF; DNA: TGTGCCAGCAGCTTGAGTTCTGGACAGGGGTTTGAGACCCAGTACTTC
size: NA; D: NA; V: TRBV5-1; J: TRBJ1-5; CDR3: CASSLAGSNQPQHF; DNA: TGCGCCAGCAGCTTGGCCGGGAGCAATCAGCCCCAGCATTTT
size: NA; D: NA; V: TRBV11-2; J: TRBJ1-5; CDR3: CASSLTVNSNQPQHF; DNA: TGTGCCAGCAGCTTAACAGTGAATAGCAATCAGCCCCAGCATTTT
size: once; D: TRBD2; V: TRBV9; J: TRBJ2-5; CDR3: CASSDGLAGGNQETQYF; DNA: TGTGCCAGCAGCGACGGACTAGCGGGAGGGAACCAAGAGACCCAGTACTTC
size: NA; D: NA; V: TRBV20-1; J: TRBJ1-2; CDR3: CSARDLRGYTF; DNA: TGCAGTGCTAGAGACCTGCGTGGCTACACCTTC
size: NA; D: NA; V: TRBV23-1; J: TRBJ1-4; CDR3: CASSLPRQTTNEKLFF; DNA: TGCGCCAGCAGTCTGCCGAGACAGACAACTAATGAAAAACTGTTTTTT
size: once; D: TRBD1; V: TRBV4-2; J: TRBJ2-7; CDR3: CASSQEGQGDEQYF; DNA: TGTGCCAGCAGCCAGGAAGGCCAGGGGGACGAGCAGTACTTC
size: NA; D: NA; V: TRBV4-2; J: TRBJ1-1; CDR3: CASSQVRGGGTEAFF; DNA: TGTGCCAGCAGCCAGGTTAGGGGGGGAGGGACTGAAGCTTTCTTT
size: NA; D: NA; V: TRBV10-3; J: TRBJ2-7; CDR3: CATLDGGLGDYEQYF; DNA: TGTGCCACCCTGGACGGCGGACTTGGGGACTACGAGCAGTACTTC
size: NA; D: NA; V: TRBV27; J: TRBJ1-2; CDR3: CASRITGSRDYTF; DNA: TGTGCCAGCAGAATAACAGGGTCTCGTGACTACACCTTC